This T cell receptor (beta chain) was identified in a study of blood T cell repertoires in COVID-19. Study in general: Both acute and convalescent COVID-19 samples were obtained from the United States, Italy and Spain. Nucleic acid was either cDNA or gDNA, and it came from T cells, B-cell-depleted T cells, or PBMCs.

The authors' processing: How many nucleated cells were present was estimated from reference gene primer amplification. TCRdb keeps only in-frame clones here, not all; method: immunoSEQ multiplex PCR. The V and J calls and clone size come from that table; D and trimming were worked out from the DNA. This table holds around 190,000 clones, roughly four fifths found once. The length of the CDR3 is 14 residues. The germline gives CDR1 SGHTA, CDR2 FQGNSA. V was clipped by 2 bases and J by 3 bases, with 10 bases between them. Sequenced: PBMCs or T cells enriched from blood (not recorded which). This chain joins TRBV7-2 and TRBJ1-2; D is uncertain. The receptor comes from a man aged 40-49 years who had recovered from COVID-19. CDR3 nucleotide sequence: TGTGCCAGCAGCTTACCCGGGATCCACTATGGCTACACCTTC. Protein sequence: CASSLPGIHYGYTF. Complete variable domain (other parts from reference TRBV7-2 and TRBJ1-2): GAGVSQSPSNKVTEKGKDVELRCDPISGHTALYWYRQSLGQGLEFLIYFQGNSAPDKSGLPSDRFSAERTGGSVSTLTIQRTQQEDSAVYLCASSLPGIHYGYTFGSGTRLTVV.